This T cell receptor beta chain appears in the sequencing data of a study of radiation and T cells in renal cell carcinoma. The germline gives CDR1 SQVTM, CDR2 ANQGSEA. The length of the CDR3 is 14 residues. V lost 1 base and J lost 12; bases outside the gene matches: 13. Time point of the sample: blood 2 weeks post-SBRT. Sample treatment: 15 Gy SBRT to primary tumor, nephrectomy 4 weeks later. Clones were sequenced by immunoSEQ multiplex PCR, and TCRdb holds only the in-frame ones, with some missing. The data hold 70,000 or so clones, with around 80% observed a single time. The rearrangement joins TRBV29-1 to TRBJ1-2; 8 bases align to TRBD1. The TCR was taken from a man between 60 and 70 years old with renal cell carcinoma. The input for sequencing was blood, taken from a patient whose treatment included radiotherapy and nephrectomy. The CDR3 loop is CSVEVGTGLLGHTF. The CDR3 nucleotides are TGCAGCGTTGAAGTCGGGACAGGACTTCTTGGGCACACCTTC. Based on the CDR3 plus reference TRBV29-1 and TRBJ1-2, the full variable domain is SAVISQKPSRDICQRGTSLTIQCQVDSQVTMMFWYRQQPGQSLTLIATANQGSEATYESGFVIDKFPISRPNLTFSTLTVSNMSPEDSSIYLCSVEVGTGLLGHTFGSGTRLTVV.